Listed below are T cell receptor beta chains from one sample, sequenced in a study of blood T cell repertoires in COVID-19. TCRdb's copy holds only in-frame clones and misses some; the assay was immunoSEQ multiplex PCR. The sample gives fewer than 250,000 clones, over 75% of which show up once; 9.5% to 15% is in the top ten. Specimen: peripheral blood. The receptors were sampled from a woman aged 45-65 years with acute or convalescent COVID-19. Each CDR3 is given with its conserved first and last residue. The D gene is left open where the match is weak. Part of the rows lack a size; the others show once, few, many or a class for expanded clones.

J: TRBJ1-1; D: .; V: TRBV19; size: .; length: 14; CDR3: CASSQWTANTEAFF; DNA: TGTGCCAGTAGTCAGTGGACAGCGAACACTGAAGCTTTCTTT
J: TRBJ2-7; D: .; V: TRBV7-9; size: once; length: 16; CDR3: CASSSGRQRSIYEQYF; DNA: TGTGCCAGCAGCTCCGGTCGTCAGCGGAGTATCTACGAGCAGTACTTC
J: TRBJ2-7; D: .; V: TRBV5-4; size: .; length: 18; CDR3: CASSPSPIHGGFVYEQYF; DNA: TGTGCCAGCAGCCCATCGCCGATTCATGGGGGGTTTGTCTACGAGCAGTACTTC
J: TRBJ1-1; D: .; V: TRBV5-5; size: .; length: 15; CDR3: CASSLAVRETTEAFF; DNA: TGTGCCAGCAGCTTGGCGGTGCGGGAAACTACTGAAGCTTTCTTT
J: TRBJ2-7; D: TRBD1; V: TRBV28; size: .; length: 15; CDR3: CASSPPDRGQCEQYF; DNA: TGTGCCAGCAGTCCGCCGGACAGGGGGCAATGCGAGCAGTACTTC
J: TRBJ1-5; D: .; V: TRBV4-3; size: .; length: 15; CDR3: CASSQETGSNQPQHF; DNA: TGCGCCAGCAGCCAGGAGACAGGAAGCAATCAGCCCCAGCATTTT
J: TRBJ1-5; D: .; V: TRBV28; size: once; length: 12; CDR3: CASSLSLQPQHF; DNA: TGTGCCAGCAGTTTATCCCTTCAGCCCCAGCATTTT
J: TRBJ1-2; D: .; V: TRBV6-5; size: .; length: 13; CDR3: CASSYHRASGYTF; DNA: TGTGCCAGCAGTTACCACAGGGCGTCTGGCTACACCTTC
J: TRBJ2-1; D: TRBD2; V: TRBV5-6; size: .; length: 15; CDR3: CASSLKGGWYNEQFF; DNA: TGTGCCAGCAGCTTAAAGGGAGGGTGGTACAATGAGCAGTTCTTC
J: TRBJ1-2; D: .; V: TRBV19; size: once; length: 13; CDR3: CASRDWGNVGYTF; DNA: TGTGCCAGCCGGGACTGGGGTAATGTTGGCTACACCTTC
J: TRBJ2-3; D: .; V: TRBV14; size: .; length: 14; CDR3: CASSLLGAADTQYF; DNA: TGTGCCAGCAGCCTATTGGGGGCTGCGGATACGCAGTATTTT
J: TRBJ1-1; D: .; V: TRBV6-5; size: .; length: 11; CDR3: CASSRTAEAFF; DNA: TGTGCCAGCAGTCGGACAGCCGAAGCTTTCTTT
J: TRBJ2-6; D: .; V: TRBV9; size: .; length: 16; CDR3: CASSVPQVRGANVLTF; DNA: TGTGCCAGCAGCGTACCCCAGGTCCGGGGGGCCAACGTCCTGACTTTC
J: TRBJ1-4; D: TRBD1; V: TRBV4-2; size: .; length: 19; CDR3: CASSQEGTGGAVFNEKLFF; DNA: TGTGCCAGCAGCCAAGAAGGGACAGGGGGCGCGGTTTTTAATGAAAAACTGTTTTTT
J: TRBJ2-2; D: TRBD1; V: TRBV5-6; size: .; length: 17; CDR3: CASSSVSRGLNTGELFF; DNA: TGTGCCAGCAGCTCTGTGAGCAGGGGGCTAAACACCGGGGAGCTGTTTTTT
J: TRBJ2-2; D: TRBD1; V: TRBV15; size: .; length: 15; CDR3: CATRMGQGGDGELFF; DNA: TGTGCCACCAGGATGGGACAGGGCGGGGACGGGGAGCTGTTTTTT
J: TRBJ2-5; D: .; V: TRBV5-4; size: .; length: 11; CDR3: CASSLRETQYF; DNA: TGTGCCAGCAGCTTGCGAGAGACCCAGTACTTC
J: TRBJ1-5; D: TRBD1; V: TRBV28; size: .; length: 14; CDR3: CASRPQGKHQPQHF; DNA: TGTGCCAGCAGGCCACAGGGGAAGCATCAGCCCCAGCATTTT
J: TRBJ2-7; D: TRBD2; V: TRBV7-8; size: few; length: 13; CDR3: CASSSLLAGEQYF; DNA: TGTGCCAGCAGCTCCCTACTAGCGGGAGAGCAGTACTTC
J: TRBJ2-1; D: TRBD1; V: TRBV24-1; size: .; length: 16; CDR3: CATSGKSGTAHNEQFF; DNA: TGTGCCACCAGTGGTAAATCCGGGACAGCCCACAATGAGCAGTTCTTC
J: TRBJ1-1; D: TRBD1; V: TRBV27; size: .; length: 15; CDR3: CASSLGTGGKTEAFF; DNA: TGTGCCAGCAGTCTTGGGACAGGGGGCAAAACTGAAGCTTTCTTT
J: TRBJ2-7; D: TRBD1; V: TRBV18; size: .; length: 15; CDR3: CASSPNRGSGYEQYF; DNA: TGTGCCAGCTCCCCCAACAGGGGCTCCGGTTACGAGCAGTACTTC
J: TRBJ2-7; D: TRBD1; V: TRBV7-8; size: few; length: 14; CDR3: CASSFDRVSYEQYF; DNA: TGTGCCAGCAGCTTCGACAGGGTCTCCTACGAGCAGTACTTC